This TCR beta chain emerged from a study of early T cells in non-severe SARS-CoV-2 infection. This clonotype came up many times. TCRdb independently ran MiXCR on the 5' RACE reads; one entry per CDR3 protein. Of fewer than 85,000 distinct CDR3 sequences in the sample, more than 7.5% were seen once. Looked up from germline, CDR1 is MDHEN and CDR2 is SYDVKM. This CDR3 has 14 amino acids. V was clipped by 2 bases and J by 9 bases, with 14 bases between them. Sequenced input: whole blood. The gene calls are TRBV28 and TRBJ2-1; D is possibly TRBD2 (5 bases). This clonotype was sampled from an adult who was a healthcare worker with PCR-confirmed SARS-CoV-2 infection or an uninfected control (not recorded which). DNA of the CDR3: TGTGCCAGCAGTTTACGGGGTCCGGCCGCTGAGCAGTTCTTC. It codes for CASSLRGPAAEQFF.